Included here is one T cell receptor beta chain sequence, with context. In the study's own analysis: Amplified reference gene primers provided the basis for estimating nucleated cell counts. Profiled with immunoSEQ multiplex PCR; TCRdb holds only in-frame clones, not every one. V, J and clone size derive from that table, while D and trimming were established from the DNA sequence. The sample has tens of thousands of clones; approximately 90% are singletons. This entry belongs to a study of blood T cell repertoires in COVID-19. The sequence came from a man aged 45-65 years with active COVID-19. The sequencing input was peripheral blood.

The CDR3 nucleotides read TGTGCCAGCAGCTTAGATCGGTGGGGGGGAAACGACATTCAGTACTTC. Amino acids: CASSLDRWGGNDIQYF. The chain has TRBV11-2 and TRBJ2-4, with 7 bases aligning to TRBD2. V shed 0 bases and J 8 bases; nucleotides not matched to a gene: 10. This CDR3 contains 16 residues. From germline, CDR1 is SGHAT and CDR2 FQNNGV.